The 24 T cell receptor beta chains given below trace back to one sample, sequenced in a study of human T cells and chemical hapten exposure. TCRdb reprocessed the RACE reads with MiXCR, giving one entry per CDR3 protein. The repertoire holds 240,000 or so distinct CDR3 sequences, about 8.6% seen once, with 2% to 3% in the top ten. Indicated time point: pre-sensitization, week 0. The treatment denotes: therapeutic diphenylcyclopropenone sensitization with weekly scalp DPC. Sample: whole blood, taken in connection with sensitization to the hapten diphenylcyclopropenone (DPC). All receptors derive from a woman between 40 and 50 years old with alopecia areata. Some clones in this sample may be carry-over from other donors' samples.

The rearrangement joins TRBV28 to TRBJ1-2; 12 bases match TRBD1. Germline CDR1 and CDR2: MDHEN and SYDVKM. CDR3 length equals 14 residues. V was pared by 6 bases and J by 4 bases, with 3 bases of the junction left unmatched. This CDR3 reads CASRGTGGVYGYTF. DNA for the CDR3: TGTGCCAGCAGAGGGACAGGGGGCGTCTATGGCTACACCTTC.

The chain joins TRBV29-1 to TRBJ1-5; D remains ambiguous. This CDR3 has 13 amino acids. Germline loops: CDR1 SQVTM, CDR2 ANQGSEA. Trimming pared 3 bases from V and 4 bases from J, leaving 10 bases between. The chain's CDR3 is CSVEVGPNQPQHF. The CDR3 region has the DNA TGCAGCGTTGAGGTAGGCCCGAATCAGCCCCAGCATTTT.

In its sample, this clonotype was seen many times. The chain recombines TRBV5-1 with TRBJ2-7; 8 bases line up with TRBD1. This CDR3 has 13 residues. In germline, CDR1 is SGHRS, CDR2 YFSETQ. V was clipped by 4 bases and J by 5 bases; unmatched bases: 5. CDR3 amino acids: CASSPGQVNEQYF. Written as DNA, the CDR3 is TGCGCCAGCAGCCCGGGACAGGTTAACGAGCAGTACTTC.

J is TRBJ2-3 and V is TRBV2; 7 bases are shared with TRBD2. This CDR3 has 16 amino acids. With V trimmed by 1 base and J by 4 bases, 8 bases remained unmatched. From germline, CDR1 is SNHLY and CDR2 FYNNEI. CDR3 coding DNA: TGTGCCAGCAGTGAAGAGCGGGGTTGGGCGCCAGATACGCAGTATTTT. This sequence encodes CASSEERGWAPDTQYF.

Here the CDR3 reads CASRPQHTGELFF. The CDR3 DNA sequence: TGTGCCAGCAGACCCCAACATACCGGGGAGCTGTTTTTT. The chain joins TRBV6-1 to TRBJ2-2; D is undetermined. V was trimmed by 6 bases and J by 5 bases, leaving 10 bases between them. Germline-derived CDR1 and CDR2 are MNHNS and SASEGT. This CDR3 contains 13 residues.

This clonotype was detected only a few times. This chain joins TRBV29-1 and TRBJ2-7, with D hard to call. The V end lost 0 bases, the J end lost 0 bases, and 6 bases lay between the germline ends. This CDR3 is built from 13 residues. In germline, CDR1 is SQVTM, CDR2 ANQGSEA. The CDR3 coding sequence is TGCAGCGTTGAAGATTCGCGCTCCTACGAGCAGTACTTC. This sequence encodes CSVEDSRSYEQYF.

This clonotype has ten or more counts. CDR3 DNA: TGTGCCAGCAGCTTAGGCCGCCCTCTTTACCTCCTAGCGGGATACACAGATACGCAGTATTTT. It translates to CASSLGRPLYLLAGYTDTQYF. The J gene is TRBJ2-3, the V gene TRBV11-2; 9 bases agree with TRBD2. The CDR3 consists of 21 residues. The germline V gene encodes CDR1 SGHAT and CDR2 FQNNGV. The V gene end was trimmed by 1 base and the J gene end by 2 bases; junction bases not matched to a gene: 19.

This clonotype appeared a few times. Sequence at one end of the junction differs from germline and may be a read error. The V gene is TRBV10-3, the J gene TRBJ1-5; D is possibly TRBD1 (6 bases). CDR1 is ENHRY, CDR2 SYGVKD, per germline. The CDR3 loop spans 14 amino acids. CDR3 sequence: CAISESGGGQPQHF. The CDR3 DNA sequence: TGTGCCATCAGCGAGTCGGGGGGCGGTCAGCCCCAGCATTTT.

In this sample, this clonotype turned up a few times. The chain couples TRBV21-1 to TRBJ2-7; the table's D gene call, TRBD2, was not cross checked with the DNA. TRBV21-1 corresponds to a pseudogene. The CDR3 loop spans 13 amino acids. Here the CDR3 DNA reads TGTGCCAGCAGTGCCGCGGGGTCCCACGAGCAGTACTTC. It encodes CASSAAGSHEQYF.

The chain links TRBV7-9 to TRBJ2-1; 9 nucleotides match TRBD1. With 5 bases clipped from V and 4 bases from J, the junction kept 6 bases outside the gene matches. The germline CDR1 and CDR2 sequences are SEHNR and FQNEAQ (reference sequence). There are 15 residues in the CDR3. The CDR3 DNA reads TGTGCCAGCAGCCCGACAGGGGGAAGATACAATGAGCAGTTCTTC. This translates into CASSPTGGRYNEQFF.

This sequence joins TRBV18 and TRBJ2-1; D possibly corresponds to TRBD2 (6 bases). The germline V and J ends were trimmed by 3 bases and 8 bases, with 14 bases remaining between them. The CDR3 spans 14 residues. Germline values: CDR1 KGHSH, CDR2 LQKENI. This CDR3 reads CASSPERVIYEQFF. CDR3 coding DNA: TGTGCCAGCTCACCTGAGCGGGTCATATATGAGCAGTTCTTC.

The chain combines TRBV10-3 with TRBJ2-7; 7 bases agree with TRBD2. Per the germline V gene, CDR1 is ENHRY and CDR2 is SYGVKD. V gave up 3 bases and J gave up 0 bases; unmatched junction bases: 5. This CDR3 is built from 15 residues. The CDR3, as DNA: TGTGCCATCAGTGAAGGGAGGGGTAGCTCCTACGAGCAGTACTTC. Amino acids: CAISEGRGSSYEQYF.

This clonotype was detected a few times. This chain joins TRBV5-1 and TRBJ2-7; D unresolved. The germline gives CDR1 SGHRS, CDR2 YFSETQ. V was clipped by 5 bases and J by 6 bases, with 15 bases between them. The CDR3 extends over 13 amino acids. DNA for the CDR3: TGCGCCAGCAGTTCGGACGGAGCTACCGAGCAGTACTTC. Its protein is CASSSDGATEQYF.

V and J are TRBV29-1 and TRBJ1-2; possibly TRBD1 for D (5 bases). CDR3 length equals 15 residues. V dropped 3 bases and J dropped 3 bases, with 17 bases sitting between them. Germline CDR1 is SQVTM and CDR2 is ANQGSEA. The CDR3 here is CSVDHRTGGDYGYTF. The CDR3 nucleotides read TGCAGCGTTGATCATCGGACCGGGGGAGACTATGGCTACACCTTC.

This clonotype was seen ten or more times. V gene TRBV7-2 combines with J gene TRBJ1-1; 9 bases line up with TRBD1. The germline V gene encodes CDR1 SGHTA and CDR2 FQGNSA. V shed 4 bases, J shed 9 bases, and the junction held 6 bases outside the gene matches. This CDR3 has 13 residues. CDR3 coding DNA: TGTGCCAGCAGCTCCCGGGACAGGGAGCAAGCTTTCTTT. It yields the protein CASSSRDREQAFF.

In its sample, this clonotype was seen a few times. V is TRBV4-2 and J is TRBJ2-3; the D gene is possibly TRBD2 (5 bases). Trimming stripped 3 bases from V and 11 bases from J, with 15 bases between. CDR3 length: 13 residues. Germline V gives CDR1 LGHNA, CDR2 YNFKEQ. CDR3 in DNA: TGTGCCAGCAGCCATTCAGCGGCCAGAGGGCAGTATTTT. Its translation is CASSHSAARGQYF.

This clonotype was observed many times. The chain is built from TRBV7-2 and TRBJ1-6; 7 nucleotides match TRBD1. This CDR3 is built from 18 residues. Germline V CDR1 and CDR2: SGHTA, FQGNSA. V lost 4 bases and J lost 3; bases outside the gene matches: 12. This chain's CDR3 is CASSSAGVGGDYNSPLHF. The CDR3 coding sequence is TGTGCCAGCAGCTCCGCCGGGGTAGGGGGCGACTATAATTCACCCCTCCACTTT. The full variable domain, rest sourced from reference TRBV7-2 and TRBJ1-6, is GAGVSQSPSNKVTEKGKDVELRCDPISGHTALYWYRQSLGQGLEFLIYFQGNSAPDKSGLPSDRFSAERTGGSVSTLTIQRTQQEDSAVYLCASSSAGVGGDYNSPLHFGNGTRLTVT.

This clonotype was seen a few times. The genes are TRBV29-1 and TRBJ2-7; 9 bases are a match to TRBD1. Germline loops: CDR1 SQVTM, CDR2 ANQGSEA. The length of the CDR3 is 17 residues. V gave up 5 bases and J gave up 6 bases; unmatched junction bases: 20. CDR3 nucleotides: TGCAGCGTTTCTACGGGACAGGGTCACCTCCGCACCGCCGAGCAGTACTTC. This sequence encodes CSVSTGQGHLRTAEQYF.

This clonotype has ten or more counts. The chain couples TRBV28 to TRBJ2-7; D not resolved. V was shortened by 5 bases and J by 4 bases, with 6 bases between the two germline ends. Germline CDR1 reads MDHEN; CDR2 reads SYDVKM. This CDR3 has 11 residues. The CDR3 reads CASSQRYEQYF. The CDR3 DNA is TGTGCCAGCAGTCAGAGATACGAGCAGTACTTC.

Only a few counts were recorded for this clonotype. The chain employs TRBV6-1 and TRBJ1-1, with D uncertain. V lost 5 bases and J 7 bases, leaving 8 bases between the germline ends. Germline-derived CDR1 and CDR2 are MNHNS and SASEGT. The CDR3 loop spans 11 amino acids. The CDR3 loop is CASSYSNEAFF. The DNA for the CDR3 is TGTGCCAGCAGTTACAGCAATGAAGCTTTCTTT.

The rearrangement joins TRBV24-1 to TRBJ2-1; 9 bases fit TRBD1. CDR3 size: 17 residues. J was trimmed by 2 bases and V by 5 bases; bases with no gene match: 9. Germline-derived CDR1 and CDR2 are KGHDR and SFDVKD. The CDR3 DNA follows: TGTGCCACCAGTGGTAGACCGGGACAGGGTACCTACAATGAGCAGTTCTTC. Translating gives CATSGRPGQGTYNEQFF.

This clonotype was counted between two and nine times. V and J are TRBV10-3 and TRBJ2-7, with 8 bases identical to TRBD1. The germline gives CDR1 ENHRY, CDR2 SYGVKD. The CDR3 has 13 residues. V lost 5 bases and J lost 5; bases outside the gene matches: 5. The CDR3 DNA sequence: TGTGCCATCAGTCGGACAGGGAACGACGAGCAGTACTTC. Its protein product is CAISRTGNDEQYF.

The chain recombines TRBV7-2 with TRBJ1-1, with no clear D. Germline assignment: CDR1 SGHTA and CDR2 FQGNSA. Trimming took off 1 base at V and 8 bases at J, with 11 bases between the two ends. The CDR3 covers 13 residues. Here the CDR3 DNA reads TGTGCCAGCAGCTTAGTCTGGCAGGACGAAGCTTTCTTT. Translation gives CASSLVWQDEAFF.

This clonotype has just a few counts. The rearrangement uses TRBV3-1 and TRBJ2-5; 13 nucleotides agree with TRBD2. Losses at the gene ends were 2 bases for V and 5 bases for J; bases not matched to a gene: 5. This CDR3 contains 16 residues. Looked up from germline, CDR1 is LGHDT and CDR2 is YNNKEL (reference sequence). The CDR3 nucleotides are TGTGCCAGCAGCCAACGACTAGCGGGAGGTATGGAGACCCAGTACTTC. Translated, it gives CASSQRLAGGMETQYF.